These 27 T cell receptor beta chains were all obtained from the same sample, sequenced in a study of shared clonotypes between healthy human individuals. Sequencing used immunoSEQ multiplex PCR; TCRdb keeps in-frame clones, though not all of them. The table lists hundreds of thousands of clones, around 72% of them singletons. Sequencing was done on a sample of memory CD4+ T cells sorted from blood. Stated subset: CD45RA-negative fraction. Every receptor here comes from a woman aged 25 to 39 in good health.

The chain combines TRBV5-1 with TRBJ2-7; TRBD1 agrees at 10 bases. Germline V CDR1 and CDR2: SGHRS, YFSETQ. This CDR3 is 15 amino acids long. V lost 4 bases to trimming and J lost 10 bases; unmatched junction nucleotides: 14. The CDR3 here is CASSKTGTGALFQYF. The CDR3 DNA sequence: TGCGCCAGCAGCAAAACCGGGACAGGGGCCCTTTTTCAGTACTTC. The whole variable domain, remainder taken from reference TRBV5-1 and TRBJ2-7, is KAGVTQTPRYLIKTRGQQVTLSCSPISGHRSVSWYQQTPGQGLQFLFEYFSETQRNKGNFPGRFSGRQFSNSRSEMNVSTLELGDSALYLCASSKTGTGALFQYFGPGTRLTVT.

The gene calls are TRBV28 and TRBJ1-2; perhaps TRBD1 as D (5 bases). The V gene lost 7 bases and the J gene lost 4 bases, with 10 bases spanning the gap. Germline loops: CDR1 MDHEN, CDR2 SYDVKM. This CDR3 is 12 amino acids long. CDR3 nucleotides: TGTGCCAGCATTGACAGTGCCTATGGCTACACCTTC. Protein: CASIDSAYGYTF.

Notes on this clone: This CDR3 is also generated by other DNA sequences in the sample. V gene TRBV11-2 combines with J gene TRBJ2-7; no clear D gene. Germline assignment: CDR1 SGHAT and CDR2 FQNNGV. Trimming took off 5 bases at V and 0 bases at J, with 14 bases between the two ends. The CDR3 runs 15 residues. The DNA for the CDR3 is TGTGCCAGCAGCCCACGTGGGGTATCCTCCTACGAGCAGTACTTC. Its translation is CASSPRGVSSYEQYF.

This chain links TRBV20-1 with TRBJ2-5; D gene ambiguous. This CDR3 has 11 amino acids. The V gene's germline CDR1 is DFQATT and CDR2 SNEGSKA (reference sequence). CDR3 DNA sequence: TGCACCACTCCATGGCAAGAGACCCAGTACTTC. As protein: CTTPWQETQYF.

The chain couples TRBV7-2 to TRBJ2-1; 7 nucleotides align to TRBD2. V lost 1 base and J lost 15; bases outside the gene matches: 15. CDR3 size: 15 residues. CDR1 SGHTA and CDR2 FQGNSA come from the germline V gene. This chain's CDR3 is CASSLVDKIAPGGFF. CDR3 sequence (DNA): TGTGCCAGCAGCTTAGTGGATAAGATAGCACCGGGGGGGTTCTTC. The whole variable domain, remainder taken from reference TRBV7-2 and TRBJ2-1, is GAGVSQSPSNKVTEKGKDVELRCDPISGHTALYWYRQSLGQGLEFLIYFQGNSAPDKSGLPSDRFSAERTGGSVSTLTIQRTQQEDSAVYLCASSLVDKIAPGGFFGPGTRLTVL.

This chain connects TRBV5-6 to TRBJ1-5; D might be TRBD1 (5 bases). This CDR3 comprises 15 residues. Trimming stripped 4 bases from V and 5 bases from J, with 16 bases between. CDR1 and CDR2 from the germline V gene are SGHDT and YYEEEE. The CDR3 nucleotides are TGTGCCAGCAGCCTTTGGGGGGGTTCCCATCAGCCCCAGCATTTT. As protein: CASSLWGGSHQPQHF.

The V call is TRBV10-3, the J call TRBJ2-7; the D gene is possibly TRBD2 (6 bases). Germline V gene data show CDR1 as ENHRY and CDR2 as SYGVKD. The CDR3 sequence is 12 residues long. V was clipped by 10 bases and J by 3 bases, with 13 bases between them. CDR3: CATGGGRYEQYF. The DNA for the CDR3 is TGTGCCACCGGAGGAGGGCGCTACGAGCAGTACTTC.

This clone was detected only a few times. The chain employs TRBV6-1 and TRBJ1-2; no clear D gene. Trimming pared 0 bases from V and 4 bases from J, leaving 9 bases between. The CDR3 extends over 14 amino acids. The V gene's germline CDR1 is MNHNS and CDR2 SASEGT. The CDR3 loop reads CASSEALRSYGYTF. The CDR3, as DNA: TGTGCCAGCAGTGAAGCGCTTCGGTCCTATGGCTACACCTTC.

This chain links TRBV29-1 with TRBJ2-1, with a weak D call TRBD2 (5 bases). The CDR3 runs 14 residues. Trimming took off 4 bases at V and 5 bases at J, with 15 bases between the two ends. CDR1 and CDR2 (germline): SQVTM, ANQGSEA. The CDR3 coding sequence is TGCAGCGTTGTAGGCGGGCCTAGTAACAATGAGCAGTTCTTC. Protein: CSVVGGPSNNEQFF.

A remark on this clone: Given a much more abundant clone one base away, this may be a read error. Other DNA sequences in this specimen translate into the identical CDR3. The rearrangement joins TRBV19 to TRBJ1-2, with 7 bases fitting TRBD1. V was clipped by 4 bases and J by 2 bases; unmatched bases: 4. The CDR3 runs 14 residues. Germline V gene sequence: CDR1 LNHDA, CDR2 SQIVND (reference sequence). The CDR3 here is CASSTGTENYGYTF. The CDR3 nucleotides are TGTGCCAGTAGTACCGGGACAGAAAACTATGGCTACACCTTC.

The chain couples TRBV7-8 to TRBJ2-1; no definite D call. CDR3 length: 13 residues. The V end was cut by 3 bases, the J end by 3 bases, with 6 bases between. The germline CDR1 and CDR2 sequences are SGHVS and FQNEAQ. The CDR3 loop reads CASSFGYYNEQFF. CDR3 bases: TGTGCCAGCAGCTTTGGTTACTACAATGAGCAGTTCTTC.

This chain connects TRBV6-1 to TRBJ2-3; D remains ambiguous. Per the germline V gene, CDR1 is MNHNS and CDR2 is SASEGT. The V gene lost 4 bases and the J gene lost 4 bases, with 3 bases spanning the gap. The CDR3 loop spans 11 amino acids. The CDR3 loop reads CASSGSDTQYF. The CDR3 region has the DNA TGTGCCAGCAGTGGATCAGATACGCAGTATTTT.

The chain employs TRBV27 and TRBJ2-5, with 9 bases identical to TRBD2. The J call may be mistaken, given a closer DNA end match to TRBJ2-7. The length of the CDR3 is 19 residues. Per germline, CDR1 MNHEY and CDR2 SMNVEV (reference sequence). For the CDR3, the DNA is TGTGCCAGCAGTTTAAAGGCCCCACTAGCGGGCAATACTCGGATCGAGCAGTACTTC. Encoded protein: CASSLKAPLAGNTRIEQYF.

J is TRBJ2-1 and V is TRBV5-1; D remains ambiguous. The CDR3 consists of 14 residues. Germline V gives CDR1 SGHRS, CDR2 YFSETQ. V was pared by 4 bases and J by 0 bases, with 8 bases between. The CDR3 bases are TGCGCCAGCAGCCCAACAAACTCCTACAATGAGCAGTTCTTC. Translation gives CASSPTNSYNEQFF.

This clone was counted between two and nine times. The sample has other DNA sequences that encode this CDR3 too. V is TRBV5-1 and J is TRBJ2-5; D is possibly TRBD1 or TRBD2 (6 bases each). The CDR3 contains 14 residues. V shed 2 bases and J shed 2 bases, with 10 bases lying between them. CDR1 SGHRS and CDR2 YFSETQ come from the germline V gene. CDR3 residues: CASSFSGAQETQYF. The CDR3 DNA reads TGCGCCAGCAGCTTCTCGGGGGCACAAGAGACCCAGTACTTC.

The V gene is TRBV2, the J gene TRBJ1-4; D is ambiguous. The CDR3 length is 13 residues. The germline V gene encodes CDR1 SNHLY and CDR2 FYNNEI. The germline V and J ends were trimmed by 6 bases and 6 bases, with 11 bases remaining between them. The CDR3 bases are TGTGCCAGCAGAAGGGAGTCGCATGAAAAACTGTTTTTT. It specifies CASRRESHEKLFF.

This clone was seen only once. The rearrangement uses TRBV28 and TRBJ2-2, with D perhaps TRBD1 or TRBD2 (5 bases each). The germline V and J ends were trimmed by 6 bases and 4 bases, with 9 bases remaining between them. Germline CDR1 and CDR2: MDHEN and SYDVKM. The CDR3 sequence is 13 residues long. The CDR3 DNA follows: TGTGCCAGCAGGTCCGGGACCACCGGGGAGCTGTTTTTT. Its translation is CASRSGTTGELFF.

This sequence joins TRBV5-1 and TRBJ2-5; no firm D call. Trimming stripped 2 bases from V and 2 bases from J, with 7 bases between. Germline-derived CDR1 and CDR2 are SGHRS and YFSETQ. This CDR3 spans 13 amino acids. DNA of the CDR3: TGCGCCAGCAGCTTTGCACAGCAAGAGACCCAGTACTTC. Translating gives CASSFAQQETQYF.

The genes are TRBV5-1 and TRBJ1-4; D perhaps matches TRBD1 (6 bases). This CDR3 spans 13 amino acids. CDR1 SGHRS and CDR2 YFSETQ come from the germline V gene. Between the trimmed V and J ends, which lost 5 bases and 6 bases, there was a span of 11 bases. The CDR3 loop is CASREGDDEKLFF. CDR3 bases: TGCGCCAGCAGAGAGGGGGATGATGAAAAACTGTTTTTT.

The rearrangement links TRBV28 to TRBJ1-1; the D gene is possibly TRBD1 (5 bases). The CDR3 is made up of 14 amino acids. Trimming removed 1 base at V and 6 bases at J, with 12 bases between. Germline-derived CDR1 and CDR2 are MDHEN and SYDVKM. This CDR3 is CASSLSHQGAEAFF. The CDR3, as DNA: TGTGCCAGCAGTTTATCTCATCAGGGAGCTGAAGCTTTCTTT. The whole variable domain, remainder taken from reference TRBV28 and TRBJ1-1, is DVKVTQSSRYLVKRTGEKVFLECVQDMDHENMFWYRQDPGLGLRLIYFSYDVKMKEKGDIPEGYSVSREKKERFSLILESASTNQTSMYLCASSLSHQGAEAFFGQGTRLTVV.

This clone was counted at least ten times. The rearrangement joins TRBV7-3 to TRBJ2-4; D gene uncertain. The CDR3 extends over 14 amino acids. Germline loops: CDR1 SGHTA, CDR2 FQGTGA. Trimming removed 5 bases from V and 5 bases from J, with 13 bases in between. The DNA for the CDR3 is TGTGCCAGCAGCCCAGGCTCCATGGAAAACATTCAGTACTTC. Amino acid sequence: CASSPGSMENIQYF.

The chain carries TRBV5-6 and TRBJ2-7; D remains ambiguous. This CDR3 has 14 residues. Germline CDR1 is SGHDT and CDR2 is YYEEEE. The V end lost 2 bases, the J end lost 0 bases, and 9 bases lay between the germline ends. The CDR3 nucleotides are TGTGCCAGCAGCTTCACGAGCAGCTCCTACGAGCAGTACTTC. Its protein product is CASSFTSSSYEQYF.

The CDR3, as DNA: TGTGCCATCAGTGAGTCGGCGGAGCAGTACTTC. The encoded protein is CAISESAEQYF. The gene calls are TRBV10-3 and TRBJ2-7; D gene unclear. This CDR3 comprises 11 residues. V was shortened by 0 bases and J by 7 bases, with 4 bases between the two germline ends. CDR1 and CDR2 from the germline V gene are ENHRY and SYGVKD.

The table lists this clone with a count of one. The chain employs TRBV5-8 and TRBJ2-1; TRBD2 matches 9 bases. V trimming: 1 base; J trimming: 7 bases; junction bases outside the gene matches: 6. The CDR3 extends over 15 amino acids. Germline V CDR1 and CDR2: SGHTS, YDEGEE. The CDR3 protein is CASSLITSGWNEQFF. CDR3 bases: TGTGCCAGCAGCTTGATAACTAGCGGGTGGAATGAGCAGTTCTTC.

This clone was seen more than once but under ten times. The chain combines TRBV27 with TRBJ1-4, with TRBD1 identical over 12 bases. V was pared by 4 bases and J by 8 bases, with 5 bases of the junction left unmatched. The CDR3 totals 15 residues. The germline CDR1 and CDR2 sequences are MNHEY and SMNVEV (reference sequence). CDR3 nucleotides: TGTGCCAGCAGTTCCCTGGGGACAGGGGGCGAAAAACTGTTTTTT. This translates into CASSSLGTGGEKLFF.

In its sample, this clone is medium-sized. The chain joins TRBV28 to TRBJ2-7; 8 bases line up with TRBD1. This CDR3 region has 18 residues. CDR1 is MDHEN, CDR2 SYDVKM, per germline. Unmatched junction bases numbered 17, after V lost 5 bases and J lost 2 bases. CDR3 DNA: TGTGCCAGCAGTGGACCGGGACAGGTTCCCTTATCGGCCTACGAGCAGTACTTC. Amino acids: CASSGPGQVPLSAYEQYF.

V usage is TRBV29-1 and J usage is TRBJ1-1, with D perhaps TRBD1 (6 bases). Trimming took off 4 bases at V and 0 bases at J, with 15 bases between the two ends. Germline values: CDR1 SQVTM, CDR2 ANQGSEA. There are 15 residues in the CDR3. CDR3 protein: CSVAPVDRMNTEAFF. In DNA form, the CDR3 reads TGCAGCGTTGCCCCCGTGGACAGAATGAACACTGAAGCTTTCTTT. Together with reference TRBV29-1 and TRBJ1-1, the CDR3 gives the full variable domain: SAVISQKPSRDICQRGTSLTIQCQVDSQVTMMFWYRQQPGQSLTLIATANQGSEATYESGFVIDKFPISRPNLTFSTLTVSNMSPEDSSIYLCSVAPVDRMNTEAFFGQGTRLTVV.